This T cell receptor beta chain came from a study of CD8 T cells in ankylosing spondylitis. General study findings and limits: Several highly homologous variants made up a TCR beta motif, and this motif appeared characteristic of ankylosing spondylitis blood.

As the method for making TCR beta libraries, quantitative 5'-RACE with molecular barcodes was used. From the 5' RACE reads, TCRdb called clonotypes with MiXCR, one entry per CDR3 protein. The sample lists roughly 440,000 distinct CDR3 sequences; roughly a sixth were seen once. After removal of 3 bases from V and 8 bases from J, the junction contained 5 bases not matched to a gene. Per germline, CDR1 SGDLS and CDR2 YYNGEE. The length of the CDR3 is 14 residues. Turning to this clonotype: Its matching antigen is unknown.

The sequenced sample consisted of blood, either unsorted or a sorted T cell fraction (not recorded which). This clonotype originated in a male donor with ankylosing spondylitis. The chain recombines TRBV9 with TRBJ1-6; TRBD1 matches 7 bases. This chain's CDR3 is CASSAGGGDSPLHF. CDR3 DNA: TGTGCCAGCAGCGCAGGGGGAGGGGATTCACCCCTCCACTTT. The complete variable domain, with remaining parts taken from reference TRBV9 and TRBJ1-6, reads DSGVTQTPKHLITATGQRVTLRCSPRSGDLSVYWYQQSLDQGLQFLIQYYNGEERAKGNILERFSAQQFPDLHSELNLSSLELGDSALYFCASSAGGGDSPLHFGNGTRLTVT.